This T cell receptor (beta chain) was obtained from a study of response to subunit inactivated influenza vaccine. The CDR3 totals 16 residues. Germline assignment: CDR1 SGHRS and CDR2 YFSETQ. V gave up 0 bases and J gave up 5 bases, with 17 bases separating them. Study conclusions and caveats: A suggestion made by the authors is that each seasonal influenza vaccination recruits few new T cells.

TCRdb reprocessed the RT-PCR reads via MiXCR and lists one record per CDR3 protein. The sample consists of hundreds of thousands of distinct CDR3 sequences, approximately 24% of them appearing once. This clonotype has more than one count but fewer than ten. Its target is not known. The receptor was derived from a man aged 50 to 60 who received an inactivated influenza vaccine. The J gene is TRBJ1-1, the V gene TRBV5-1, with D possibly being TRBD1 (5 bases). Sample: CD4+ T cells sorted from PBMCs, taken about 5 days after vaccination. The CDR3 loop is CASSLGAGSLWTEAFF. In nucleotides, the CDR3 is TGCGCCAGCAGCTTGGGGGCAGGGAGTCTTTGGACTGAAGCTTTCTTT.